This T cell receptor (beta chain) derives from a study of response to subunit inactivated influenza vaccine. Study conclusions and caveats: Authors proposed each seasonal influenza vaccination draws in few new T cells.

This CDR3 has 15 residues. Trimming took 2 bases from V and 8 from J, leaving 19 bases between them. The germline gives CDR1 DFQATT, CDR2 SNEGSKA (reference sequence). For this clonotype: Its antigen is unidentified.

TCRdb called the RT-PCR reads again in MiXCR, with one record for every CDR3 protein. The data hold 450,000 to 600,000 distinct CDR3 sequences, with approximately 17% observed a single time. This clonotype was obtained from a man aged 45 to 75 who received an inactivated influenza vaccine. V gene TRBV20-1 combines with J gene TRBJ2-1; tentatively, D is TRBD1 or TRBD2 (5 bases each). The specimen comprised CD4+ T cells sorted from PBMCs, sampled roughly 24 months after vaccination. CDR3 region: CSARPPGQSYHEQFF. CDR3 DNA sequence: TGCAGTGCTAGACCGCCGGGGCAGTCTTACCATGAGCAGTTCTTC.